Below are 10 T cell receptor beta chains sequenced from a single sample in a study of blood T cell repertoires in COVID-19. Some clones are missing from TCRdb's copy, which holds only in-frame ones; the method was immunoSEQ multiplex PCR. Among about 480,000 clones listed, around nine tenths were seen once. Sequenced input: PBMCs or T cells enriched from blood (not recorded which). The receptors originated from a woman in her thirties or forties who had recovered from COVID-19.

The chain recombines TRBV2 with TRBJ2-5; TRBD1 is a possible D gene (6 bases). The CDR3 spans 14 residues. The V gene's germline CDR1 is SNHLY and CDR2 FYNNEI. The germline V and J ends were trimmed by 3 bases and 3 bases, with 11 bases remaining between them. CDR3 coding DNA: TGTGCCAGCAGTGACAGGGGTCCCAAAGAGACCCAGTACTTC. Its translation: CASSDRGPKETQYF.

The chain carries TRBV2 and TRBJ1-2; D gene uncertain. CDR1 is SNHLY and CDR2 is FYNNEI in the germline V gene. V dropped 4 bases and J dropped 8 bases, with 14 bases sitting between them. The CDR3 contains 13 residues. The CDR3 region is CASSAEGRIGYTF. CDR3 nucleotides: TGTGCCAGCAGTGCTGAAGGGAGGATAGGCTACACCTTC.

The V gene is TRBV18, the J gene TRBJ1-4; D is unresolved. Germline V gene data show CDR1 as KGHSH and CDR2 as LQKENI. The CDR3 covers 16 residues. V gave up 1 base and J gave up 7 bases, with 16 bases separating them. The CDR3 nucleotides are TGTGCCAGCTCACCACTTCCCGGGGTCCCCGGTGAAAAACTGTTTTTT. Its protein is CASSPLPGVPGEKLFF.

The chain employs TRBV14 and TRBJ2-7, with D uncertain. This CDR3 comprises 14 residues. V was cut by 0 bases and J by 3 bases, with 9 bases left in between. CDR1 SGHDN and CDR2 FVKESK come from the germline V gene. The chain's CDR3 is CASSQDSRSYEQYF. CDR3 coding DNA: TGTGCCAGCAGCCAAGATTCTAGGAGCTACGAGCAGTACTTC.

The chain combines TRBV6-1 with TRBJ1-2; 7 bases agree with TRBD1. This CDR3 contains 15 residues. After removal of 2 bases from V and 8 bases from J, the junction contained 11 bases not matched to a gene. Per the germline V gene, CDR1 is MNHNS and CDR2 is SASEGT. CDR3 in DNA: TGTGCCAGCAGTGAACGAATCGAGGGGGCCGGCGGCTACACCTTC. It yields the protein CASSERIEGAGGYTF.

This clone showed up just once. The genes are TRBV10-1 and TRBJ2-1; 11 nucleotides line up with TRBD2. CDR1 is WNHNN and CDR2 is SYGVQD in the germline V gene (reference sequence). Losses at the gene ends were 2 bases for V and 8 bases for J; bases not matched to a gene: 2. This CDR3 region has 14 residues. CDR3 residues: CASSEGTSGHEQFF. The CDR3 DNA reads as TGCGCCAGCAGTGAGGGGACTAGCGGCCATGAGCAGTTCTTC.

The J gene is TRBJ2-3, the V gene TRBV6-5; no clear D. V lost 4 bases and J lost 3, with 8 bases in between. Germline assignment: CDR1 MNHEY and CDR2 SVGAGI. This CDR3 is 13 amino acids long. The CDR3, as DNA: TGTGCCAGCAGTTTCGCAGAAACAGATACGCAGTATTTT. It encodes CASSFAETDTQYF.

This chain connects TRBV27 to TRBJ1-6; D possibly corresponds to TRBD1 (6 bases). The V gene's germline CDR1 is MNHEY and CDR2 SMNVEV (reference sequence). This CDR3 is 14 amino acids long. V shed 6 bases and J shed 8 bases, with 14 bases lying between them. The CDR3 sequence: CASSYRERDSPLHF. DNA of the CDR3: TGTGCCAGCAGCTACAGGGAAAGGGATTCACCCCTCCACTTT.

The table lists this clone with a few counts. V usage is TRBV3-1 (or the pseudogene TRBV3-2) and J usage is TRBJ1-1, with 7 positions matching TRBD1. CDR1 LGHDT and CDR2 YNNKEL come from the germline V gene (reference sequence). The CDR3 totals 16 residues. Trimming cost V 4 bases and J 0 bases; bases outside gene matches: 8. CDR3 sequence reads: CASSPTGKFMNTEAFF. In nucleotides, the CDR3 is TGTGCCAGCAGCCCGACAGGGAAGTTCATGAACACTGAAGCTTTCTTT.

The chain has TRBV5-6 and TRBJ2-1; D might be TRBD1 (6 bases). Trimming pared 4 bases from V and 0 bases from J, leaving 14 bases between. Germline CDR1 and CDR2: SGHDT and YYEEEE. The CDR3 contains 16 residues. The CDR3 bases are TGTGCCAGCAGCCCCTTGGGACAAGACTCCTACAATGAGCAGTTCTTC. Amino acids: CASSPLGQDSYNEQFF. Variable domain in full (rest from reference TRBV5-6 and TRBJ2-1): DAGVTQSPTHLIKTRGQQVTLRCSPKSGHDTVSWYQQALGQGPQFIFQYYEEEERQRGNFPDRFSGHQFPNYSSELNVNALLLGDSALYLCASSPLGQDSYNEQFFGPGTRLTVL.